These T cell receptor beta chains were read from a single sample in a study of blood T cell repertoires in COVID-19. Some clones are missing from TCRdb's copy, which holds only in-frame ones; the method was immunoSEQ multiplex PCR. There are more than 120,000 clones in the sample; about nine tenths occur only once, and roughly 37% lies in the top ten. The sequenced sample consisted of peripheral blood. The receptors shown here come from a man between 45 and 60 years old who had recovered from COVID-19. The CDR3 runs from the conserved cysteine through the conserved F or W. D genes are given only for firm matches. Rows may omit the clone size; those that give it use once, few, many or a size class.

D,V,size,J,DNA,CDR3
NA,TRBV19,NA,TRBJ2-3,TGTGCCAGTAGTACTACAGGAAACCCGGGTGATACGCAGTATTTT,CASSTTGNPGDTQYF
TRBD2,TRBV10-3,NA,TRBJ2-1,TGTGCCATCAGCCCCGGCGGGGGGTATTCATACAATGAGCAGTTCTTC,CAISPGGGYSYNEQFF
NA,TRBV3-1/TRBV3-2,NA,TRBJ2-5,TGTGCCAGCAGCCAAGGGACTATTATTATGGAGACCCAGTACTTC,CASSQGTIIMETQYF
NA,TRBV4-2,NA,TRBJ1-4,TGTGCCAGCAGCCAAGACTACAGACGAACAAGTACAACTAATGAAAAACTGTTTTTT,CASSQDYRRTSTTNEKLFF
NA,TRBV18,few,TRBJ2-3,TGTGCCAGCTCACGACCGGGACAAAAATTAACGGCGCAGTATTTT,CASSRPGQKLTAQYF
TRBD1,TRBV18,NA,TRBJ1-6,TGTGCCAGCTCACAACAGGGGGTGTTTTCACCCCTCCACTTT,CASSQQGVFSPLHF
NA,TRBV29-1,few,TRBJ1-1,TGCAGCGTACACCGGGTACAAAACACTGAAGCTTTCTTT,CSVHRVQNTEAFF
NA,TRBV27,NA,TRBJ2-7,TGTGCCAGCAGTTTATCGAGCTCAACCGACGAGCAGTACTTC,CASSLSSSTDEQYF
NA,TRBV11-2,NA,TRBJ1-3,TGTGCCAGCAGCTTAGCCGCAGGGGTTGGAAACACCATATATTTT,CASSLAAGVGNTIYF
NA,TRBV7-9,NA,TRBJ2-1,TGTGCCAGCAGCTTAGCACAGGGACACTACAATGAGCAGTTCTTC,CASSLAQGHYNEQFF
TRBD2,TRBV3-1/TRBV3-2,NA,TRBJ2-7,TGTGCCAGCAGCCAGGGTCCCGGGACTACTTCCTACGAGCAGTACTTC,CASSQGPGTTSYEQYF
NA,TRBV7-2,NA,TRBJ2-2,TGTGCCAGCAGCTTAGGGAGAAGGACCGGGGAGCTGTTTTTT,CASSLGRRTGELFF
NA,TRBV7-9,NA,TRBJ1-4,TGTGCCAGCAGCGGAATGGGGGAGGTCGAAAAACTGTTTTTT,CASSGMGEVEKLFF
NA,TRBV9,NA,TRBJ1-3,TGTGCCAGCAGCGTTACAGGATTCTCTGGAAACACCATATATTTT,CASSVTGFSGNTIYF
NA,TRBV12-3/TRBV12-4,NA,TRBJ2-1,TGTGCCAGCAGTAACAACCACAATGAGCAGTTCTTC,CASSNNHNEQFF
TRBD1,TRBV18,NA,TRBJ1-6,TGTGCCAGCTCACTAAGGACAGGAGATAATTCACCCCTCCACTTT,CASSLRTGDNSPLHF
TRBD1,TRBV30,NA,TRBJ2-1,TGTGCCTGGAGCGGTACAGGGGACAGTGAGCAGTTCTTC,CAWSGTGDSEQFF
NA,TRBV3-1/TRBV3-2,NA,TRBJ2-7,TGTGCCAGCAGCCCCCGACAGACAACCTACGAGCAGTACTTC,CASSPRQTTYEQYF
TRBD2,TRBV6-1,NA,TRBJ2-5,TGTGCCAGCAGTGATCAGCGGGGGGGCCTACAGGAGACCCAGTACTTC,CASSDQRGGLQETQYF
NA,TRBV18,NA,TRBJ1-1,TGTGCCAGCTCACCCCTTGACGGACTCAACACTGAAGCTTTCTTT,CASSPLDGLNTEAFF
TRBD1,TRBV5-1,NA,TRBJ1-2,TGCGCCAGCAGACCCGGGACAGGAAGCTATGGCTACACCTTC,CASRPGTGSYGYTF
NA,TRBV19,NA,TRBJ1-1,TGTGCCAGTAGTCGGGGGACTAGCACTGAAGCTTTCTTT,CASSRGTSTEAFF
TRBD1,TRBV2,NA,TRBJ1-2,TGTGCCAGCAGAGGACAGGGGTCCAGTGGCTACACCTTC,CASRGQGSSGYTF
NA,TRBV6-5,NA,TRBJ1-6,TGTGCCAGCAGCCCACGGACAGAGAATTCACCCCTCCACTTT,CASSPRTENSPLHF
NA,TRBV5-6,few,TRBJ2-3,TGTGCCAGCAGTATCCCCCCCGCAGATACGCAGTATTTT,CASSIPPADTQYF
NA,TRBV19,NA,TRBJ1-6,TGTGCCAGTAGTAGACGACAGGAGGATTCACCCCTCCACTTT,CASSRRQEDSPLHF
NA,TRBV18,NA,TRBJ2-5,TGTGCCAGCTCACCGACCCAACAGGGTAAAGAGACCCAGTACTTC,CASSPTQQGKETQYF
TRBD1,TRBV11-2,NA,TRBJ2-2,TGTGCCAGCAGCTTAATCCCCCAGGGGGTTAGCGACACCGGGGAGCTGTTTTTT,CASSLIPQGVSDTGELFF
TRBD1,TRBV2,few,TRBJ1-1,TGTGCCAGCAGAGAGGACAGGGCGGCTGAAGCTTTCTTT,CASREDRAAEAFF
TRBD2,TRBV25-1,NA,TRBJ2-3,TGTGCCAGCAGTGAATACGGAGGACTAGCGGCGGACACAGATACGCAGTATTTT,CASSEYGGLAADTDTQYF
TRBD1,TRBV4-3,NA,TRBJ1-4,TGCGCCAGCAGCCAAGATCTGACAGGGGGGGAAAAACTGTTTTTT,CASSQDLTGGEKLFF
NA,TRBV6-5,NA,TRBJ2-3,TGTGCCAGCAGTTACGGTCAGAGCACAGATACGCAGTATTTT,CASSYGQSTDTQYF
TRBD1,TRBV3-1/TRBV3-2,NA,TRBJ1-1,TGTGCCAGCAGCCAAGTATCCAGGGGGGTCGACACTGAAGCTTTCTTT,CASSQVSRGVDTEAFF
NA,TRBV7-2,NA,TRBJ2-7,TGTGCCAGCAGCTTCAACTACGAGCAGTACTTC,CASSFNYEQYF
NA,TRBV5-5,NA,TRBJ2-7,TGTGCCAGCAGCCCAAGGACAGCTTCCTACGAGCAGTACTTC,CASSPRTASYEQYF
TRBD1,TRBV6-5,NA,TRBJ1-2,TGTGCCAGCAGACCCACAGGGGGCGACTATGGCTACACCTTC,CASRPTGGDYGYTF
TRBD1,TRBV6-6,NA,TRBJ1-6,TGTGCCAGCAGCCGCACGACAGGGGGCGCGAATTCACCCCTCCACTTT,CASSRTTGGANSPLHF
NA,TRBV11-3,NA,TRBJ2-7,TGTGCCAGCAGCCGAGTCGGCGGGGGCCCCTACGAGCAGTACTTC,CASSRVGGGPYEQYF
TRBD2,TRBV19,NA,TRBJ2-3,TGTGCCAGTAGTATAGCTCGGACTAGCGGGGGGCCTAGCACAGATACGCAGTATTTT,CASSIARTSGGPSTDTQYF
NA,TRBV9,NA,TRBJ2-6,TGTGCCAGCAGCCGTCCCGGGGCCAACGTCCTGACTTTC,CASSRPGANVLTF
NA,TRBV6-5,NA,TRBJ2-1,TGTGCCAGCAGTTACTCGACCGGGATCCACAATGAGCAGTTCTTC,CASSYSTGIHNEQFF
NA,TRBV11-2,NA,TRBJ2-3,TGTGCCAGCAGCTTAGATAGGGAGTTGGATACGCAGTATTTT,CASSLDRELDTQYF
TRBD1,TRBV18,NA,TRBJ2-7,TGTGCCAGCTCACCAGGGCCCCCCGGGACAGGGGACGGCGAGCAGTACTTC,CASSPGPPGTGDGEQYF
TRBD2,TRBV19,NA,TRBJ2-3,TGTGCCAGTAGTATTTGGACTAGCGGCTACACAGATACGCAGTATTTT,CASSIWTSGYTDTQYF
NA,TRBV5-4,NA,TRBJ2-5,TGTGCCAGCAGCGGGCGGGCGACTCACCGAGAGACCCAGTACTTC,CASSGRATHRETQYF
NA,TRBV9,NA,TRBJ2-3,TGTGCCAGCAGCGTAGGAGGGGGGGCCTTGGCAGATACGCAGTATTTT,CASSVGGGALADTQYF
TRBD2,TRBV6-4,NA,TRBJ2-2,TGTGCCAGCAGTATGACTAGCGCGAACACCGGGGAGCTGTTTTTT,CASSMTSANTGELFF
NA,TRBV9,NA,TRBJ2-2,TGTGCCAGCAGCGTAGAGTTTCGGGGTACCGGGGAGCTGTTTTTT,CASSVEFRGTGELFF
TRBD1,TRBV5-1,once,TRBJ1-3,TGCGCCAGCAGCCAGACAGGGAACTCTGGAAACACCATATATTTT,CASSQTGNSGNTIYF
TRBD1,TRBV6-4,NA,TRBJ1-3,TGTGCCAGCACCTTCGCTATGGACAGGGAAGGTGGAAACACCATATATTTT,CASTFAMDREGGNTIYF
NA,TRBV7-2,NA,TRBJ2-3,TGTGCCAGCAGCTTAGGACTAGCAGATACGCAGTATTTT,CASSLGLADTQYF